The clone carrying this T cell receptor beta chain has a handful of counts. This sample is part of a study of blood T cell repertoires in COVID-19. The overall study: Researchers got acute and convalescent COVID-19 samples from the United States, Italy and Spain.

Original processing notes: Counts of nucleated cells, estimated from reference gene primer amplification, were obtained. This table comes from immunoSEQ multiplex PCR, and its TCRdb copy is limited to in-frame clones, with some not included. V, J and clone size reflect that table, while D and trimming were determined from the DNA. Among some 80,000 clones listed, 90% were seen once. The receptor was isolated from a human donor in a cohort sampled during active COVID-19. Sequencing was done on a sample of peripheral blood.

The CDR3 here is CASSVGLGLAGGSTDTQYF. CDR3 DNA: TGCGCCAGCAGCGTGGGGTTGGGACTAGCGGGGGGAAGCACAGATACGCAGTATTTT. The V and J genes are TRBV5-1 and TRBJ2-3; 15 positions match TRBD2. The CDR3 runs 19 residues. CDR1 SGHRS and CDR2 YFSETQ come from the germline V gene. After removal of 4 bases from V and 0 bases from J, the junction contained 9 bases not matched to a gene.